These 18 T cell receptor beta chains were sequenced from one sample in a study of blood T cell repertoires in COVID-19. The assay was immunoSEQ multiplex PCR, and TCRdb's table has in-frame clones only and misses some. The table lists approximately 400,000 clones, roughly 90% of them singletons, with more than 0.95% in the top ten. Specimen: peripheral blood. All receptors come from a middle-aged man with acute or convalescent COVID-19.

The chain employs TRBV6-1 and TRBJ1-1; no clear D. V gave up 2 bases and J gave up 10 bases, with 14 bases separating them. Germline V lookup: CDR1 MNHNS, CDR2 SASEGT. The CDR3 is made up of 13 amino acids. CDR3 loop: CASSETSQARAFF. In DNA, the CDR3 is TGTGCCAGCAGTGAAACTAGCCAGGCCCGAGCTTTCTTT.

This clone was observed a single time. The V gene is TRBV28, the J gene TRBJ1-1, with D perhaps TRBD1 (6 bases). V dropped 8 bases and J dropped 3 bases, with 13 bases sitting between them. The CDR3 consists of 13 residues. Germline assignment: CDR1 MDHEN and CDR2 SYDVKM. CDR3 amino acids: CASGGAGYTEAFF. The CDR3 coding sequence is TGTGCCAGCGGGGGGGCGGGGTACACTGAAGCTTTCTTT.

The chain uses TRBV9 and TRBJ2-1; TRBD2 matches 7 bases. Looked up from germline, CDR1 is SGDLS and CDR2 is YYNGEE. The CDR3 contains 15 residues. V was clipped by 3 bases and J by 9 bases; unmatched bases: 12. Written as DNA, the CDR3 is TGTGCCAGCAGCGCCCGATCGGCGGGGGTAAGTGAGCAGTTCTTC. Residues: CASSARSAGVSEQFF.

The V and J genes are TRBV30 and TRBJ1-3, with no clear D. The germline CDR1 and CDR2 sequences are GTSNPN and SVGIG (reference sequence). The length of the CDR3 is 13 residues. Trimming removed 5 bases at V and 0 bases at J, with 8 bases between. The CDR3 DNA is TGTGCCTGGGACACCCACTCTGGAAACACCATATATTTT. Translating it yields CAWDTHSGNTIYF.

J is TRBJ2-7 and V is TRBV5-6; a weak D match, TRBD1 (6 bases). The CDR3 has 12 residues. V lost 4 bases and J lost 4, with 9 bases in between. Germline V CDR1 and CDR2: SGHDT, YYEEEE. The CDR3 DNA is TGTGCCAGCAGCCAGACAGGATACGAGCAGTACTTC. Protein product: CASSQTGYEQYF.

V and J are TRBV7-2 and TRBJ2-2; perhaps TRBD2 as D (7 bases). This CDR3 comprises 17 residues. With 5 bases removed from V and 6 bases from J, the gap between germline ends came to 22 bases. Germline values: CDR1 SGHTA, CDR2 FQGNSA. CDR3: CASSRIGGRSWAGELFF. Written as DNA, the CDR3 is TGTGCCAGCAGCCGTATCGGGGGGCGGTCTTGGGCCGGGGAGCTGTTTTTT.

The chain uses TRBV27 and TRBJ1-2; D unclear. This CDR3 comprises 15 residues. Trimming took off 2 bases at V and 2 bases at J, with 12 bases between the two ends. Germline loops: CDR1 MNHEY, CDR2 SMNVEV (reference sequence). CDR3 sequence (DNA): TGTGCCAGCAGTTTACGGGAAGACATCAACTATGGCTACACCTTC. This sequence encodes CASSLREDINYGYTF.

The chain is built from TRBV18 and TRBJ1-1, with a tentative D call TRBD1 (6 bases). CDR1 is KGHSH and CDR2 is LQKENI in the germline V gene. The V end lost 5 bases, the J end lost 6 bases, and 13 bases lay between the germline ends. The CDR3 loop spans 13 amino acids. This CDR3 is CASSYEGDAEAFF. CDR3 in DNA: TGTGCCAGCTCATACGAGGGGGACGCTGAAGCTTTCTTT.

This chain connects TRBV11-3 to TRBJ2-2; 11 bases line up with TRBD2. The CDR3 is 15 amino acids. CDR1 and CDR2 (germline): SGHNT, YENEEA. The J segment lost 7 bases and the V segment lost 5 bases, leaving 6 bases of the junction unmatched. CDR3: CASSPLAGVSGELFF. CDR3 in DNA: TGTGCCAGCAGCCCACTAGCGGGAGTGAGCGGGGAGCTGTTTTTT.

The chain joins TRBV5-6 to TRBJ1-1; D remains unclear. Trimming stripped 3 bases from V and 1 base from J, with 13 bases between. The CDR3 covers 15 residues. Germline V CDR1 and CDR2: SGHDT, YYEEEE. The CDR3 loop is CASSYVPGENTEAFF. For the CDR3, the DNA is TGTGCCAGCAGCTACGTCCCCGGAGAGAACACTGAAGCTTTCTTT.

This chain joins TRBV6-5 and TRBJ1-1, with D possibly matching TRBD1 (5 bases). The CDR3 is 13 residues long. Germline V gene lookup returns CDR1 MNHEY and CDR2 SVGAGI. Trimming stripped 6 bases from V and 7 bases from J, with 15 bases between. The chain's CDR3 is CASRDGGTGEAFF. The CDR3 DNA sequence: TGTGCCAGCAGAGACGGGGGGACTGGTGAAGCTTTCTTT.

The gene calls are TRBV5-5 and TRBJ2-2; perhaps TRBD1 as D (6 bases). The CDR3 runs 13 residues. Germline loops: CDR1 SGHKS, CDR2 YYEKEE (reference sequence). Trimming cost V 3 bases and J 5 bases, with 8 bases left between them. The CDR3 nucleotides are TGTGCCAGCAGCTCACAGGGAACCGGGGAGCTGTTTTTT. This sequence encodes CASSSQGTGELFF.

The chain combines TRBV10-3 with TRBJ2-2, with 9 bases that match TRBD1. CDR1 ENHRY and CDR2 SYGVKD come from the germline V gene. The CDR3 sequence is 17 residues long. Losses at the gene ends were 3 bases for V and 4 bases for J; bases not matched to a gene: 9. The CDR3 sequence is CAISEPQQGARTGELFF. In nucleotides, the CDR3 is TGTGCCATCAGTGAACCCCAACAGGGGGCGCGCACCGGGGAGCTGTTTTTT.

The V gene is TRBV7-8, the J gene TRBJ2-7; D is possibly TRBD1 (6 bases). CDR1 and CDR2 (germline): SGHVS, FQNEAQ. Between the trimmed V and J ends, which lost 5 bases and 9 bases, there was a span of 17 bases. The CDR3 sequence is 13 residues long. This CDR3 reads CASSLNRQAWQYF. DNA for the CDR3: TGTGCCAGCAGCCTCAACCGACAGGCCTGGCAGTACTTC.

V usage is TRBV30 and J usage is TRBJ1-4; D is unclear. Germline assignment: CDR1 GTSNPN and CDR2 SVGIG (reference sequence). V lost 0 bases and J 7 bases, leaving 6 bases between the germline ends. This CDR3 spans 12 amino acids. CDR3 DNA sequence: TGTGCCTGGAGTGTGGGCAGTGAAAAACTGTTTTTT. This codes for CAWSVGSEKLFF. Based on the CDR3 plus reference TRBV30 and TRBJ1-4, the full variable domain is SQTIHQWPATLVQPVGSPLSLECTVEGTSNPNLYWYRQAAGRGLQLLFYSVGIGQISSEVPQNLSASRPQDRQFILSSKKLLLSDSGFYLCAWSVGSEKLFFGSGTQLSVL.

J is TRBJ2-7 and V is TRBV6-1; a weak D match, TRBD2 (6 bases). This CDR3 spans 15 amino acids. The germline V gene has CDR1 MNHNS and CDR2 SASEGT. Trimming stripped 2 bases from V and 5 bases from J, with 16 bases between. CDR3 region: CASSESGTSGDEQYF. CDR3 nucleotides: TGTGCCAGCAGTGAAAGTGGGACTTCGGGGGACGAGCAGTACTTC.

The chain couples TRBV28 to TRBJ2-2; D ambiguous. V gave up 1 base and J gave up 5 bases, with 11 bases separating them. CDR1 and CDR2 (germline): MDHEN, SYDVKM. The CDR3 totals 15 residues. The CDR3 protein is CASSLLASPTGELFF. The CDR3 DNA is TGTGCCAGCAGTTTATTAGCTAGTCCTACCGGGGAGCTGTTTTTT.

This chain uses TRBV4-2 with TRBJ1-2; TRBD1 aligns across 8 bases. CDR3 length: 17 residues. Germline V lookup: CDR1 LGHNA, CDR2 YNFKEQ. The J segment lost 5 bases and the V segment lost 1 base, leaving 12 bases of the junction unmatched. CDR3 coding DNA: TGTGCCAGCAGCCAAGCGCCTCCTGGACAGGGAAGATATGGCTACACCTTC. Translated, it gives CASSQAPPGQGRYGYTF.